This record looks at one TCR beta chain sequence and its context. Antigen specificity is unknown. Between the trimmed V and J ends, which lost 2 bases and 7 bases, there was a span of 11 bases. Looked up from germline, CDR1 is GTSNPN and CDR2 is SVGIG (reference sequence). The CDR3 has 12 residues. This specimen belongs to a study of a mutant IDH1 vaccine in newly diagnosed glioma. Across the study: Treated individuals were approximately 62% male and around 40% female, averaging roughly 43 years of age.

Findings and caveats of the study: Pseudoprogression showed no apparent link to changes in top peripheral T cell clonotypes.

As to time point: week 35, safety follow-up. Each vaccine dose was 300 ug of mutant IDH1 20-mer peptide, with topical imiquimod. Astrocytomas found in donors were new, WHO grade 3 or 4, IDH1-mutant and ATRX-lost. Measured with immunoSEQ multiplex PCR; TCRdb has only the in-frame clones, and not every one. The sample has more than 25,000 clones, over 70% seen once. The sequencing used PBMCs, collected from a glioma patient whose treatment included an IDH1 peptide vaccine. The sequence was collected from a woman in her twenties or thirties with glioma. Some clones in this sample may be carry-over from other donors' samples. The V gene is TRBV30, the J gene TRBJ1-2, with D possibly TRBD1 on 5 matching bases. CDR3 nucleotides: TGTGCCTGGAGTTACCAGGGAGGTGGCTACACCTTC. Amino acids: CAWSYQGGGYTF.